Presented here are 19 T cell receptor beta chains from one specimen sequenced in a study of early T cells in non-severe SARS-CoV-2 infection. TCRdb recomputed calls from the 5' RACE reads with MiXCR, one row per CDR3 protein. In the table there are roughly 33,000 distinct CDR3 sequences, about 4.7% of which are singletons. Sequenced sample: whole blood. These receptors all stem from an adult who was a healthcare worker with PCR-confirmed SARS-CoV-2 infection or an uninfected control (not recorded which).

This clonotype was counted only a few times. The V and J genes are TRBV7-8 and TRBJ2-2; D is perhaps TRBD2 (6 bases). V was pared by 5 bases and J by 3 bases, with 13 bases between. CDR1 is SGHVS and CDR2 is FQNEAQ in the germline V gene. This CDR3 contains 15 residues. CDR3 amino acids: CASSPTGVYTGELFF. DNA for the CDR3: TGTGCCAGCAGCCCCACGGGGGTATACACCGGGGAGCTGTTTTTT.

This chain links TRBV3-1 with TRBJ1-2, with D tentatively TRBD1 (5 bases). CDR1 is LGHDT and CDR2 is YNNKEL in the germline V gene (reference sequence). The CDR3 consists of 14 residues. Trimming cost V 3 bases and J 0 bases, with 8 bases left between them. The CDR3 nucleotides are TGTGCCAGCAGCCATGCCAGGGCTAACTATGGCTACACCTTC. This codes for CASSHARANYGYTF.

The chain uses TRBV6-2 or TRBV6-3 and TRBJ1-2; a possible D gene is TRBD1 (5 bases). Between the trimmed V and J ends, which lost 4 bases and 0 bases, there was a span of 12 bases. CDR1 is MNHEY and CDR2 is SVGEGT in the germline V gene. This CDR3 spans 15 amino acids. The CDR3 coding sequence is TGTGCCAGCAGTTCCTACCGGACAACTAACTATGGCTACACCTTC. This gives the protein CASSSYRTTNYGYTF.

The chain joins TRBV10-1 to TRBJ2-5; D remains ambiguous. V dropped 8 bases and J dropped 4 bases, with 14 bases sitting between them. This CDR3 contains 13 residues. The germline gives CDR1 WNHNN, CDR2 SYGVQD (reference sequence). The CDR3: CASAIRAGETQYF. The CDR3 coding sequence is TGCGCCAGCGCAATTAGGGCCGGAGAGACCCAGTACTTC.

This clonotype has ten or more counts. The chain links TRBV27 to TRBJ1-1; the D is unclear. Between the trimmed V and J ends, which lost 6 bases and 7 bases, there was a span of 9 bases. The germline gives CDR1 MNHEY, CDR2 SMNVEV (reference sequence). The CDR3 extends over 11 amino acids. The CDR3 bases are TGTGCCAGCAGCTTGGGCGGTGAAGCTTTCTTT. Its protein is CASSLGGEAFF.

The V call is TRBV28, the J call TRBJ1-1, with no clear D. The CDR3 consists of 16 residues. The V gene lost 3 bases and the J gene lost 1 base, with 15 bases spanning the gap. The germline CDR1 and CDR2 sequences are MDHEN and SYDVKM. CDR3 amino acids: CASSFAEFLTNTEAFF. CDR3 nucleotide sequence: TGTGCCAGCAGTTTCGCGGAGTTCTTGACGAACACTGAAGCTTTCTTT.

As for this clonotype: A much larger clone sits a single nucleotide away, making a read error possible. This chain uses TRBV6-4 with TRBJ2-3; 7 bases map to TRBD2. The CDR3 consists of 15 residues. Germline V CDR1 and CDR2: MRHNA, SNTAGT. Here the CDR3 reads CASSDRAGDTETQYF. CDR3 nucleotides: TGTGCCAGCAGTGATCGGGCGGGGGATACAGAAACGCAGTATTTT.

This clonotype came up a few times. This chain links TRBV6-2 or TRBV6-3 with TRBJ2-2; D is undetermined. Germline assignment: CDR1 MNHEY and CDR2 SVGEGT. This CDR3 has 14 residues. V lost 7 bases and J lost 7, with 16 bases in between. CDR3 region: CASTKTRQVGELFF. The CDR3 region has the DNA TGTGCCAGCACTAAAACACGTCAGGTCGGGGAGCTGTTTTTT.

This clonotype was detected many times. The V call is TRBV7-8, the J call TRBJ2-7; 8 bases align to TRBD1. Germline CDR1 and CDR2: SGHVS and FQNEAQ. The CDR3 has 13 residues. Unmatched junction bases numbered 5, after V lost 3 bases and J lost 7 bases. The chain's CDR3 is CASSLDRVKEQYF. CDR3 in DNA: TGTGCCAGCAGCTTGGACAGGGTTAAGGAGCAGTACTTC.

In its sample, this clonotype was seen many times. The rearrangement links TRBV7-6 to TRBJ2-2; D is uncertain. V lost 5 bases to trimming and J lost 1 base, with 8 bases between them. CDR1 is SGHVS and CDR2 is FNYEAQ in the germline V gene. This CDR3 contains 14 residues. CDR3 nucleotide sequence: TGTGCCAGCAGCCGCACCTTGAACACCGGGGAGCTGTTTTTT. Amino acid sequence: CASSRTLNTGELFF.

This clonotype was seen many times. One end of the junction does not line up with germline, which may come from a read error. V is TRBV5-4 and J is TRBJ2-4; 8 bases map to TRBD1. This CDR3 spans 15 amino acids. Germline lookup yields CDR1 SGHNT and CDR2 YYREEE (reference sequence). CDR3 in DNA: TGTGCCAGCAGCTTGGGTCCAGGGGGCAAAGACATTCAGTACTTC. Amino acid sequence: CASSLGPGGKDIQYF. The full variable domain, completed using reference TRBV5-4 and TRBJ2-4, is ETGVTQSPTHLIKTRGQQVTLRCSSQSGHNTVSWYQQALGQGPQFIFQYYREEENGRGNFPPRFSGLQFPNYSSELNVNALELDDSALYLCASSLGPGGKDIQYFGAGTRLSVL.

This clonotype has just a few counts. The rearrangement uses TRBV5-4 and TRBJ1-3, with TRBD1 matching 7 bases. The germline CDR1 and CDR2 sequences are SGHNT and YYREEE (reference sequence). Losses at the gene ends were 4 bases for V and 4 bases for J; bases not matched to a gene: 8. This CDR3 comprises 15 residues. The CDR3 region is CASSKEGALGNTIYF. The CDR3 bases are TGTGCCAGCAGCAAGGAGGGGGCTCTCGGAAACACCATATATTTT.

This clonotype was seen at least ten times. The rearrangement joins TRBV29-1 to TRBJ2-2; either TRBD1 or TRBD2 may fit D (5 bases each). This CDR3 has 14 amino acids. The germline CDR1 and CDR2 sequences are SQVTM and ANQGSEA. V was clipped by 2 bases and J by 1 base, with 8 bases between them. CDR3 bases: TGCAGCGTTGAATGGGGGAGGAACACCGGGGAGCTGTTTTTT. It yields the protein CSVEWGRNTGELFF.

This clonotype came up many times. CDR3 region: CASSLVGPQETQYF. Here the CDR3 DNA reads TGCGCCAGCAGCTTGGTTGGACCGCAAGAGACCCAGTACTTC. This chain connects TRBV5-1 to TRBJ2-5, with D hard to call. Germline CDR1 SGHRS, CDR2 YFSETQ. The V end was cut by 0 bases, the J end by 2 bases, with 8 bases between. This CDR3 spans 14 amino acids.

This clonotype was counted ten times or more. The chain links TRBV5-1 to TRBJ2-3, with TRBD1 identical over 10 bases. Looked up from germline, CDR1 is SGHRS and CDR2 is YFSETQ. V shed 5 bases, J shed 6 bases, and the junction held 15 bases outside the gene matches. The CDR3 contains 17 residues. The CDR3 sequence is CASSPPGQGNVGDTQYF. The CDR3 DNA is TGCGCCAGCAGTCCCCCGGGACAGGGGAACGTTGGCGATACGCAGTATTTT.

This clonotype came up many times. The chain joins TRBV12-3 or TRBV12-4 to TRBJ1-3; D is undetermined. V lost 6 bases to trimming and J lost 0 bases, with 12 bases between them. This CDR3 has 15 amino acids. CDR3 nucleotides: TGTGCCAGCAGGCCTTCGGGGTTCTCTGGAAACACCATATATTTT. Translated: CASRPSGFSGNTIYF.

This clonotype showed up just a few times. The chain employs TRBV19 and TRBJ1-5; the match to TRBD1 covers 7 bases. The ends lost 6 bases at V and 3 bases at J; junction bases unmatched: 11. In germline, CDR1 is LNHDA, CDR2 SQIVND (reference sequence). This CDR3 comprises 16 residues. The CDR3 protein is CASRSHSQGDNQPQHF. For the CDR3, the DNA is TGTGCCAGTAGATCGCACAGTCAGGGGGACAATCAGCCCCAGCATTTT.

Within the sample, this clonotype is medium-sized. The rearrangement joins TRBV6-4 to TRBJ2-3; D may match TRBD1 or TRBD2 (6 bases each). CDR1 is MRHNA and CDR2 is SNTAGT in the germline V gene. The CDR3 has 15 amino acids. Deletions cut 0 bases from V and 6 bases from J, with 13 bases between. Written as DNA, the CDR3 is TGTGCCAGCAGTGACTCGAGGGGGGCCATCGATACGCAGTATTTT. It translates to CASSDSRGAIDTQYF.

The chain has TRBV10-1 and TRBJ2-3, with 9 positions matching TRBD2. V trimming: 5 bases; J trimming: 2 bases; junction bases outside the gene matches: 5. The CDR3 covers 15 residues. Germline lookup yields CDR1 WNHNN and CDR2 SYGVQD (reference sequence). The CDR3 coding sequence is TGCGCCAGCAGTCTAGCGGGGACTTCCACAGATACGCAGTATTTT. Translation: CASSLAGTSTDTQYF.